This T cell receptor (beta chain) was captured by sequencing in a study of blood T cells in healthy people across ages. The study's findings and limits: A roughly linear fall in TCR beta diversity per million T cells was seen with increasing age.

PCR was performed a second time for roughly 7 to 12 cycles using a sample-barcoded 5' primer and a J-beta primer mix. MiXCR was run by TCRdb on the 5' RACE reads, yielding one entry per CDR3 protein. The sample holds 1.5 million to 2 million distinct CDR3 sequences, roughly 52% seen once. Of note for this clonotype: Antigen unknown.

This CDR3 is 13 amino acids long. Germline V gene sequence: CDR1 WNHNN, CDR2 SYGVQD (reference sequence). The V end was cut by 7 bases, the J end by 5 bases, with 15 bases between. RNA extraction gave at least 5.5 micrograms of total RNA per sample. The sequence was obtained from a woman aged 40 to 49 in good health. The chain has TRBV10-1 and TRBJ2-7; D is undetermined. The sequencing sample was made of blood. The CDR3 sequence is CASTVPLPHEQYF. Written as DNA, the CDR3 is TGCGCCAGCACCGTACCCCTACCCCACGAGCAGTACTTC.